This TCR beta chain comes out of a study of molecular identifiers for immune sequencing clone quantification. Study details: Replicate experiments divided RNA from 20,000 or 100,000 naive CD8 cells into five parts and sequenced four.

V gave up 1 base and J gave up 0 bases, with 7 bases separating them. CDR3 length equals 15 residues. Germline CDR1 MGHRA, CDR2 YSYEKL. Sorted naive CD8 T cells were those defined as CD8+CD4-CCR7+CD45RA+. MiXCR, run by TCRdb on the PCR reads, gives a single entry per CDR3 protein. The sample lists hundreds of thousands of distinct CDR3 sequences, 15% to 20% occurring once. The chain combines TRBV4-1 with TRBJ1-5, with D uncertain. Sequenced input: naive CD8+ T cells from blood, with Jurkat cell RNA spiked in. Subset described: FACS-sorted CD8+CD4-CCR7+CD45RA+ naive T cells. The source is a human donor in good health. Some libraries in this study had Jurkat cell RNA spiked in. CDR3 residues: CASSQAANSNQPQHF. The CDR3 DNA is TGCGCCAGCAGCCAAGCGGCGAATAGCAATCAGCCCCAGCATTTT.